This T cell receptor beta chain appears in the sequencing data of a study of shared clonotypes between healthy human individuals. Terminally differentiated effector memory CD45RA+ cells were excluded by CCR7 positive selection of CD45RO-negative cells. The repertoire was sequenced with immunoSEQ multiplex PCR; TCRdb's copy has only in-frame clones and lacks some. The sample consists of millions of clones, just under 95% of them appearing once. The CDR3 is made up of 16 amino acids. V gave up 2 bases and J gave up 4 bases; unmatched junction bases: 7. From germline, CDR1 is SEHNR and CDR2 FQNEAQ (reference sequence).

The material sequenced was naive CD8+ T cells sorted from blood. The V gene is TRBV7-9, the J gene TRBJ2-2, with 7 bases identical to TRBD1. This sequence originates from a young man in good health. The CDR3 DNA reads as TGTGCCAGCAGCTTAACCGCGACAGGGCCCACCGGGGAGCTGTTTTTT. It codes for CASSLTATGPTGELFF. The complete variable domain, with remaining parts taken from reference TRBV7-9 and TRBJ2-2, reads DTGVSQNPRHKITKRGQNVTFRCDPISEHNRLYWYRQTLGQGPEFLTYFQNEAQLEKSRLLSDRFSAERPKGSFSTLEIQRTEQGDSAMYLCASSLTATGPTGELFFGEGSRLTVL.